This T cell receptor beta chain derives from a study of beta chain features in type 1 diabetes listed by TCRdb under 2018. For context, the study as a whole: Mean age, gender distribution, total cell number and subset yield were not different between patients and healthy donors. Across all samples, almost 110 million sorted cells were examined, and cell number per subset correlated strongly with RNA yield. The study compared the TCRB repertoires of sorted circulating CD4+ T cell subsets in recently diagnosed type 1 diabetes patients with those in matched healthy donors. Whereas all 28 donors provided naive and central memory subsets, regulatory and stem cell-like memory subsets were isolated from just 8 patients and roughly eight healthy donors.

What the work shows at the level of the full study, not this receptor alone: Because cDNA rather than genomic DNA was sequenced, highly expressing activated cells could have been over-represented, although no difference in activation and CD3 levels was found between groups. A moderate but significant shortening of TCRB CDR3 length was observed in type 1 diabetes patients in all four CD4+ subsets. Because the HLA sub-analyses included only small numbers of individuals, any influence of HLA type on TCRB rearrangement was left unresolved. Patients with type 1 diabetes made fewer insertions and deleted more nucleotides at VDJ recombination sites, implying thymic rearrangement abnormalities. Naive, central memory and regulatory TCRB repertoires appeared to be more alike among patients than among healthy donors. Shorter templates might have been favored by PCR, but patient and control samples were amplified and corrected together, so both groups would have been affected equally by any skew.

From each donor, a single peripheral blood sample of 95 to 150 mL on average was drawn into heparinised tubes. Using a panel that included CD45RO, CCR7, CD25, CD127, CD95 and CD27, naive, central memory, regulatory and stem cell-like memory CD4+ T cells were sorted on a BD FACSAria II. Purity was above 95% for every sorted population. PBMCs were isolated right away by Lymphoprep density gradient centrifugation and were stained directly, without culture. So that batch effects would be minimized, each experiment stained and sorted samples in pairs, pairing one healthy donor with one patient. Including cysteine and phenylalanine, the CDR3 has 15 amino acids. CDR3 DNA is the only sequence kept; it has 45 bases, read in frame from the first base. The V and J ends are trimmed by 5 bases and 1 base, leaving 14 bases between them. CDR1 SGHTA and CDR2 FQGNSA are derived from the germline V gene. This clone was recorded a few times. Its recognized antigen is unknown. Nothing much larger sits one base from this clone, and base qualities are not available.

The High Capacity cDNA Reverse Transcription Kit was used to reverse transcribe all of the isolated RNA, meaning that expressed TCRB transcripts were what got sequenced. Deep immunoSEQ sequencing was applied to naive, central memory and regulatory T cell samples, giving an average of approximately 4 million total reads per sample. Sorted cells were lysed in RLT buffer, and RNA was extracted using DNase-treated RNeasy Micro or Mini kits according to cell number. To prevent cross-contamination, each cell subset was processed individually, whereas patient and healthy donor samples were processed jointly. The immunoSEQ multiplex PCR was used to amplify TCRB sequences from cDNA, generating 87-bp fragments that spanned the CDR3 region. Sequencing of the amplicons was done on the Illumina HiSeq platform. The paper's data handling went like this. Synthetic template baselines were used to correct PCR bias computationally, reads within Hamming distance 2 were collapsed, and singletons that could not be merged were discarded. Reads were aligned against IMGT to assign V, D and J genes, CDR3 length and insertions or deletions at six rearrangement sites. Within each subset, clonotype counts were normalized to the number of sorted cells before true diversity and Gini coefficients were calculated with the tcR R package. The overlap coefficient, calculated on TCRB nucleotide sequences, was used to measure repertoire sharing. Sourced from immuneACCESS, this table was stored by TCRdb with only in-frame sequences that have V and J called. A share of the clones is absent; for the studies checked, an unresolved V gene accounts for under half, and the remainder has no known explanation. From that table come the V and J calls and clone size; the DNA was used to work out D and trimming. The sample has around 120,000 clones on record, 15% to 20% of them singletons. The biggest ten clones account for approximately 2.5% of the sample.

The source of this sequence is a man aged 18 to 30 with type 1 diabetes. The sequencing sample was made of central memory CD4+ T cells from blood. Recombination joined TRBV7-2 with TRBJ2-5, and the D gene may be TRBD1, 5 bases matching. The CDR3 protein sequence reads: CASSLQKGRQETQYF. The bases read TGTGCCAGCAGCCTCCAAAAGGGGCGCCAAGAGACCCAGTACTTC.